The entry below gives a single T cell receptor beta chain sequence along with its context. Its target is unknown. The data were obtained in a study of vaccination effects on CD4 cells after COVID-19. General study findings and limits: Cross-reaction with common cold coronaviruses was seen in only 1 of 255 vaccine-induced clones from healthy vaccinees. Long after vaccination, the clones induced by infection and by vaccine shrank markedly in size.

The assay was immunoSEQ multiplex PCR, and TCRdb's table has in-frame clones only and misses some. Of some 59,000 clones listed, approximately 79% are singletons. The ViraFEST assay expanded antigen-specific CD4+ T cells with viral peptide pools before sequencing. Once cultured for roughly ten days, the cells underwent separation to obtain CD4+ T cells. Negative nucleocapsid antibody tests before and after vaccination confirmed no previous SARS-CoV-2 infection. PBMC cultures contained two million cells per well, approximately 9.2 IU/ml IL-2 and approximately 9.4 ug/ml peptides. This CDR3 has 16 residues. Per the germline V gene, CDR1 is SGDLS and CDR2 is YYNGEE. Trimming took 0 bases from V and 8 from J; bases not matched to a gene: 9.

The chain uses TRBV9 and TRBJ1-2; TRBD1 aligns across 11 bases. The sequence was collected from a human donor who received a COVID-19 vaccine. Sequences were derived from CD4+ T cells from PBMCs cultured with HCoV-229E spike peptides, sampled before COVID-19 vaccination. CDR3 nucleotide sequence: TGTGCCAGCAGCGTAGCCCACCGGGACAGGGGGTGGGGCTACACCTTC. Protein: CASSVAHRDRGWGYTF.